The T cell receptor (beta chain) described here comes from a study of OX40 agonist ivuxolimab in advanced cancers. Produced via immunoSEQ multiplex PCR; TCRdb's table is partial and in-frame only. Of some 57,000 clones listed, about nine tenths are singletons. The germline gives CDR1 MDHEN, CDR2 SYDVKM. CDR3 length equals 15 residues. The V end lost 2 bases, the J end lost 4 bases, and 12 bases lay between the germline ends. The rearrangement links TRBV28 to TRBJ2-4; D is unclear. The sequence derives from an adult with an advanced solid tumor such as melanoma, head and neck, liver or kidney cancer. The specimen was CD4+ or CD8+ T cells sorted from blood, collected in a trial of the OX40 agonist ivuxolimab. CDR3 loop: CASSLLAASKNIQYF. DNA for the CDR3: TGTGCCAGCAGTTTACTGGCAGCCAGTAAAAACATTCAGTACTTC. Using reference TRBV28 and TRBJ2-4 for the parts outside the CDR3, the full variable domain is DVKVTQSSRYLVKRTGEKVFLECVQDMDHENMFWYRQDPGLGLRLIYFSYDVKMKEKGDIPEGYSVSREKKERFSLILESASTNQTSMYLCASSLLAASKNIQYFGAGTRLSVL.